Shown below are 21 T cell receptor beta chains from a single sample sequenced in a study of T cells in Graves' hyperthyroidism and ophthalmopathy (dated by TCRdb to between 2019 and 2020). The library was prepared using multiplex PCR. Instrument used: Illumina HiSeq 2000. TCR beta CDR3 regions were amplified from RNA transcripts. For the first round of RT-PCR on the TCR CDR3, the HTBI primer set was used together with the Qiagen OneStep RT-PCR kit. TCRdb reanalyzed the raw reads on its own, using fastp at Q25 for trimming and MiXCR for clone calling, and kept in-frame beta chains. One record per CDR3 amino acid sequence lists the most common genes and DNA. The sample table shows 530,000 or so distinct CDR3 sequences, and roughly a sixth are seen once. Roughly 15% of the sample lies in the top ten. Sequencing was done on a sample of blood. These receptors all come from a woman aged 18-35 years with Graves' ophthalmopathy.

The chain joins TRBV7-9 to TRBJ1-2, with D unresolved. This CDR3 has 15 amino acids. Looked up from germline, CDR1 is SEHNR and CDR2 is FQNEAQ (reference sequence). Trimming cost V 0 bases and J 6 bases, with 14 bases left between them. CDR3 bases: TGTGCCAGCAGCTTAGCGGGAGGCTCTAGGGATGGCTACACCTTC. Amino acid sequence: CASSLAGGSRDGYTF.

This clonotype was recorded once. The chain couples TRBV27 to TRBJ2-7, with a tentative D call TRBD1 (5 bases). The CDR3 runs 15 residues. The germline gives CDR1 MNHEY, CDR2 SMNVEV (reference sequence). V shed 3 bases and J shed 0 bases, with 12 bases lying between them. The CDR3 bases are TGTGCCAGCAGTTTTTCGACAGCCTACTCCTACGAGCAGTACTTC. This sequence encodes CASSFSTAYSYEQYF.

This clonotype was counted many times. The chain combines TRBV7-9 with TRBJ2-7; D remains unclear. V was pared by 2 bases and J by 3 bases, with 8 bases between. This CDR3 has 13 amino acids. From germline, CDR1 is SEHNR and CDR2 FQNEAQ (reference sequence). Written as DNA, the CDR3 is TGTGCCAGCAGCTTAACTGCGGACTACGAGCAGTACTTC. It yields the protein CASSLTADYEQYF.

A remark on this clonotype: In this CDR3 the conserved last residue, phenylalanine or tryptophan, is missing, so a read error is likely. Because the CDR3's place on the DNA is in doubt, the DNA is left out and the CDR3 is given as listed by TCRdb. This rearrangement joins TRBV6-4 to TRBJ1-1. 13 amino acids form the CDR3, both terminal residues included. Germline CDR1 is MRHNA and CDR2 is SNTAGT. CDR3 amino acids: CASSDSPNTEGFS.

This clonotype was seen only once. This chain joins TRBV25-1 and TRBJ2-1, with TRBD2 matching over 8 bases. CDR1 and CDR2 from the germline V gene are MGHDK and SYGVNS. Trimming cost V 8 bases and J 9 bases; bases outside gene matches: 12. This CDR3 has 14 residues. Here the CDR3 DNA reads TGTGCCAGCCAACATACGGGGGGGCCCGGTGAGCAGTTCTTC. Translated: CASQHTGGPGEQFF.

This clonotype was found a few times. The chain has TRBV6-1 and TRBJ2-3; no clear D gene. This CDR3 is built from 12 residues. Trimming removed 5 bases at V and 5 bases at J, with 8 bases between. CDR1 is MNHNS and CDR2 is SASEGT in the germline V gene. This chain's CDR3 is CASSRAVDTQYF. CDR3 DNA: TGTGCCAGCAGTCGGGCCGTAGATACGCAGTATTTT.

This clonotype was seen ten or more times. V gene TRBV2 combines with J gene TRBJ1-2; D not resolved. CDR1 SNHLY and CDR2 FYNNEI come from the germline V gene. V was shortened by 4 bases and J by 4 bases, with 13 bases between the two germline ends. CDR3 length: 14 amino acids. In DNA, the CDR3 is TGTGCCAGCAGTGCGTCAGGCCAGAGCTATGGCTACACCTTC. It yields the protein CASSASGQSYGYTF.

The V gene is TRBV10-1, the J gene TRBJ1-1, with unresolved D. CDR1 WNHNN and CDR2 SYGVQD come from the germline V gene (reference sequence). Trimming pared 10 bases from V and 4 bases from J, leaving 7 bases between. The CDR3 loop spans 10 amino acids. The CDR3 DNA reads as TGCGCCATCGGGTGCACTGAAGCTTTCTTT. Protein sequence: CAIGCTEAFF.

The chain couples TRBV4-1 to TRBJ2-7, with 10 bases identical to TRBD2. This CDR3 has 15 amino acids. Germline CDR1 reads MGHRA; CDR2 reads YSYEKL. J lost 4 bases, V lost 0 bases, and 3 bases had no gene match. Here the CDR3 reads CASSQDASGSYEQYF. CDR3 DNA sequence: TGCGCCAGCAGCCAAGATGCTAGCGGGAGTTACGAGCAGTACTTC.

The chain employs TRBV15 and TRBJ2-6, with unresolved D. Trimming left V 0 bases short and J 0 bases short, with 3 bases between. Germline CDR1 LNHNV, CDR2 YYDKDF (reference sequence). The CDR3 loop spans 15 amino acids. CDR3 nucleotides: TGTGCCACCAGCAGAGAATTCTCTGGGGCCAACGTCCTGACTTTC. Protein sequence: CATSREFSGANVLTF.

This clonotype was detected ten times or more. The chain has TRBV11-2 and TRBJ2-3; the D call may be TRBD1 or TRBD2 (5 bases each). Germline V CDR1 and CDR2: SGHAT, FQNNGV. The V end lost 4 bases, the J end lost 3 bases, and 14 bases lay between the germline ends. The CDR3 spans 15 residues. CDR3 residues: CASSSGARKTDTQYF. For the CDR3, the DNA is TGTGCCAGCAGCTCCGGGGCCAGGAAGACAGATACGCAGTATTTT.

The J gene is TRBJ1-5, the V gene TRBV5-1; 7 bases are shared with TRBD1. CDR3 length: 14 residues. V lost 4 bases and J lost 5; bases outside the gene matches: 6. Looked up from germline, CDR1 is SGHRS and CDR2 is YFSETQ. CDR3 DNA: TGCGCCAGCAGCCCTTCGGACAGGTATCAGCCCCAGCATTTT. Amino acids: CASSPSDRYQPQHF.

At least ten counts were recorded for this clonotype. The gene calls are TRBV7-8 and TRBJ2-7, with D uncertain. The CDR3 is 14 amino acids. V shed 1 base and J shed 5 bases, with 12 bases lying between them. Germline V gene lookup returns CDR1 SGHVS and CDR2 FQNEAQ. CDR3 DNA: TGTGCCAGCAGCTTAGTTCCGTATGGGGACGAGCAGTACTTC. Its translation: CASSLVPYGDEQYF.

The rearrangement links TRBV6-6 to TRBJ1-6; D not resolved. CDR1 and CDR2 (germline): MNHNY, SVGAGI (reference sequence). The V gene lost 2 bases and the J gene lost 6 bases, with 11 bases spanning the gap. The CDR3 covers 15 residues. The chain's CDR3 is CASSYRAGFNSPLHF. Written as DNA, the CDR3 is TGTGCCAGCAGTTACCGGGCAGGCTTTAATTCACCCCTCCACTTT.

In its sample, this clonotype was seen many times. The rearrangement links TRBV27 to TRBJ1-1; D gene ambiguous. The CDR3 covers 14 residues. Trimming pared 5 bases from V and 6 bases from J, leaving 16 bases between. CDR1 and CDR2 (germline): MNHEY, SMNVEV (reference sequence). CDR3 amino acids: CASSQQFPYPEAFF. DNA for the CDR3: TGTGCCAGCAGTCAACAATTCCCCTACCCTGAAGCTTTCTTT.

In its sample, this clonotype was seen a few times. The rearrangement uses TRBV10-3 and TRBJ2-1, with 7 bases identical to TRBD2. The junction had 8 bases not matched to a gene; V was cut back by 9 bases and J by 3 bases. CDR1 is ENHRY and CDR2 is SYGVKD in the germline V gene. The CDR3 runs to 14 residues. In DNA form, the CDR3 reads TGTGCCATGCCAGCGGGGAGATTCTACAATGAGCAGTTCTTC. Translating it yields CAMPAGRFYNEQFF.

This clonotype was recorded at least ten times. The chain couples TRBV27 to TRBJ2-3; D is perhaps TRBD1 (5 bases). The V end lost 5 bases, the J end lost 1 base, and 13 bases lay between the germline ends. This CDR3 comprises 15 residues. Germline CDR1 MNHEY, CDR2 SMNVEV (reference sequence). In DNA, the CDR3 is TGTGCCAGCAGTCCAGATTGGGGCGGCACAGATACGCAGTATTTT. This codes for CASSPDWGGTDTQYF.

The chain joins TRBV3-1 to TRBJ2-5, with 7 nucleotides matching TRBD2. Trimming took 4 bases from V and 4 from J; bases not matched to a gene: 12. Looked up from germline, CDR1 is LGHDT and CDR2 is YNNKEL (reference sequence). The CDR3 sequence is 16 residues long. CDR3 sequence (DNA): TGTGCCAGCAGCCCCCCCCCGCGAATAGCGGGAGAGACCCAGTACTTC. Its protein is CASSPPPRIAGETQYF.

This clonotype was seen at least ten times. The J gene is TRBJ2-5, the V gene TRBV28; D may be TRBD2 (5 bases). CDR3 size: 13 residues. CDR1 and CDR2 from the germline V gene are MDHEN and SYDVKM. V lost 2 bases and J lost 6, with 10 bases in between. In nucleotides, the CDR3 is TGTGCCAGCAGTTTAACCCTAGCCAAGACCCAGTACTTC. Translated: CASSLTLAKTQYF.

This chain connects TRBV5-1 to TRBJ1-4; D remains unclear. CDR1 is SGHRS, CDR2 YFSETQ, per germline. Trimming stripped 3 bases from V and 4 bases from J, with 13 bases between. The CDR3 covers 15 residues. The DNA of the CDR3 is TGCGCCAGCAGCTCTGGAGAAAGAGATAATGAAAAACTGTTTTTT. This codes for CASSSGERDNEKLFF. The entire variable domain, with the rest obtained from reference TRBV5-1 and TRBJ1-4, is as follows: KAGVTQTPRYLIKTRGQQVTLSCSPISGHRSVSWYQQTPGQGLQFLFEYFSETQRNKGNFPGRFSGRQFSNSRSEMNVSTLELGDSALYLCASSSGERDNEKLFFGSGTQLSVL.

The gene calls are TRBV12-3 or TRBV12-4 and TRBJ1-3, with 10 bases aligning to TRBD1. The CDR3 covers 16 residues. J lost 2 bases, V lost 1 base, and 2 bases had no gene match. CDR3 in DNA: TGTGCCAGCAGTTTAGTCGGACAGGGGGCTGGAAACACCATATATTTT. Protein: CASSLVGQGAGNTIYF.